These 22 T cell receptor beta chains were all obtained from the same sample, sequenced in a study of T cells in Graves' hyperthyroidism and ophthalmopathy. The source material, RNA transcripts, was used to amplify TCR beta CDR3 regions. During a first-round RT-PCR of the TCR CDR3, the HTBI primer set was used. TCRdb used MiXCR to reprocess the multiplex PCR reads, holding one entry per CDR3 protein. The sample lists some 500,000 distinct CDR3 sequences; under 15% were seen once. Input material: blood. All receptors come from a woman under 30 with Graves' hyperthyroidism.

At least ten counts were recorded for this clonotype. This chain uses TRBV27 with TRBJ1-2; D is perhaps TRBD1 (6 bases). The CDR3 is made up of 14 amino acids. Germline values: CDR1 MNHEY, CDR2 SMNVEV (reference sequence). V lost 3 bases and J 7 bases, leaving 15 bases between the germline ends. This CDR3 is CASSLGPQGLGYTF. The CDR3 DNA reads TGTGCCAGCAGTTTGGGGCCCCAGGGGCTTGGCTACACCTTC.

This clonotype has a handful of counts. J is TRBJ2-3 and V is TRBV19, with TRBD1 matching 9 bases. J lost 4 bases, V lost 4 bases, and 9 bases had no gene match. This CDR3 has 16 residues. The germline CDR1 and CDR2 sequences are LNHDA and SQIVND (reference sequence). Here the CDR3 DNA reads TGTGCCAGTAGTACCCCACAGGGGGCGAGGGCAGATACGCAGTATTTT. It is translated as CASSTPQGARADTQYF.

This clonotype was counted many times. The rearrangement links TRBV5-4 to TRBJ2-2; the D is unclear. Germline V gene sequence: CDR1 SGHNT, CDR2 YYREEE (reference sequence). The CDR3 totals 14 residues. V gave up 2 bases and J gave up 6 bases, with 11 bases separating them. This CDR3 reads CASSLDPSSGELFF. The CDR3 nucleotides read TGTGCCAGCAGCTTAGACCCCTCCTCCGGGGAGCTGTTTTTT.

This clonotype was recorded at least ten times. This rearrangement joins TRBV6-1 to TRBJ1-5; 10 nucleotides agree with TRBD1. The CDR3 is 15 residues long. The germline V gene encodes CDR1 MNHNS and CDR2 SASEGT. After removal of 5 bases from V and 2 bases from J, the junction contained 3 bases not matched to a gene. In DNA form, the CDR3 reads TGTGCCAGCAGTACCGGGACAGGGGGCAATCAGCCCCAGCATTTT. Its translation is CASSTGTGGNQPQHF.

This clonotype appeared a single time. This chain joins TRBV28 and TRBJ2-1; TRBD1 or TRBD2 may be the D gene (5 bases each). The CDR3 covers 15 residues. The germline V gene has CDR1 MDHEN and CDR2 SYDVKM. V was shortened by 2 bases and J by 7 bases, with 15 bases between the two germline ends. The DNA for the CDR3 is TGTGCCAGCAGTTTAGGGGGTACGTGGAATAATGAGCAGTTCTTC. This translates into CASSLGGTWNNEQFF.

The table lists this clonotype with many counts. This chain connects TRBV18 to TRBJ1-5; D unclear. Germline V lookup: CDR1 KGHSH, CDR2 LQKENI. V was clipped by 3 bases and J by 2 bases, with 17 bases between them. This CDR3 spans 17 amino acids. In nucleotides, the CDR3 is TGTGCCAGCTCACCGACGAAGCCGGGGAGGGGCAATCAGCCCCAGCATTTT. Amino acid sequence: CASSPTKPGRGNQPQHF.

There are many counts of this clonotype. The CDR3 DNA reads TGTGCCAGCAGTTTAGGGGTTGGAGAGAACACTGAAGCTTTCTTT. As protein: CASSLGVGENTEAFF. The chain combines TRBV12-3 or TRBV12-4 with TRBJ1-1, with D unclear. The length of the CDR3 is 15 residues. V lost 1 base and J 1 base, leaving 10 bases between the germline ends.

A remark on this clonotype: A much more abundant neighbour one base away suggests this may be a read error. This sequence joins TRBV28 and TRBJ2-5, with 9 bases fitting TRBD1. The CDR3 spans 16 residues. The V segment lost 5 bases and the J segment 5 bases; nucleotides outside the gene matches: 12. CDR1 is MDHEN, CDR2 SYDVKM, per germline. DNA of the CDR3: TGTGCCAGCAGTACCCGGACAGGGGATTATGGGGAGACCCAGTACTTC. Protein: CASSTRTGDYGETQYF.

The sample holds a few counts of this clonotype. This chain uses TRBV14 with TRBJ2-1; no reliable D call. The CDR3 totals 13 residues. Germline lookup yields CDR1 SGHDN and CDR2 FVKESK. Between the trimmed V and J ends, which lost 2 bases and 4 bases, there was a span of 6 bases. The CDR3 DNA reads as TGTGCCAGCAGCCAACCGAATTACAATGAGCAGTTCTTC. Translation: CASSQPNYNEQFF.

This clonotype was observed at least ten times. This chain connects TRBV7-2 to TRBJ2-3, with 9 positions matching TRBD1. Germline-derived CDR1 and CDR2 are SGHTA and FQGNSA. The CDR3 contains 18 residues. V shed 2 bases, J shed 5 bases, and the junction held 14 bases outside the gene matches. The CDR3 bases are TGTGCCAGCAGCTTACGGTGGTTGGGACAGGGTTTCGGAGATACGCAGTATTTT. Encoded protein: CASSLRWLGQGFGDTQYF.

This clonotype was seen ten or more times. The chain couples TRBV3-1 to TRBJ1-2; D possibly corresponds to TRBD1 (6 bases). The CDR3 has 13 residues. Trimming cost V 6 bases and J 5 bases, with 13 bases left between them. The germline gives CDR1 LGHDT, CDR2 YNNKEL (reference sequence). The CDR3 region is CASSRTEKYGYTF. Written as DNA, the CDR3 is TGTGCCAGCAGTCGGACAGAGAAATATGGCTACACCTTC.

This chain joins TRBV6-1 and TRBJ1-2; no definite D call. The CDR3 runs to 14 residues. Germline V gene data show CDR1 as MNHNS and CDR2 as SASEGT. V lost 10 bases to trimming and J lost 4 bases, with 19 bases between them. The CDR3 DNA reads TGTGCCATCCTTCCACGAGCGGGCCTCTATGGCTACACCTTC. Its translation: CAILPRAGLYGYTF.

This clonotype came up many times. This chain joins TRBV25-1 and TRBJ1-2; D may be TRBD1 (5 bases). The CDR3 runs 13 residues. Trimming removed 2 bases from V and 5 bases from J, with 9 bases in between. CDR1 is MGHDK, CDR2 SYGVNS, per germline. The CDR3 sequence is CASSEAGGYGYTF. As DNA, the CDR3 is TGTGCCAGCAGTGAAGCGGGGGGTTATGGCTACACCTTC.

The chain joins TRBV27 to TRBJ1-1; D not certain. The CDR3 totals 11 residues. The ends were cut back, 6 bases at V and 11 bases at J, with 13 bases in the middle. In germline, CDR1 is MNHEY, CDR2 SMNVEV (reference sequence). In nucleotides, the CDR3 is TGTGCCAGCAGATCCTCAACTCGGGCTTTCTTT. Amino acid sequence: CASRSSTRAFF.

This clonotype occurred many times. The chain links TRBV10-3 to TRBJ1-4, with D uncertain. Trimming removed 4 bases from V and 7 bases from J, with 13 bases in between. This CDR3 contains 14 residues. Germline V gene lookup returns CDR1 ENHRY and CDR2 SYGVKD. In DNA form, the CDR3 reads TGTGCCATCAGTGCGGGCGAGGTGGGTGAAAAACTGTTTTTT. Translation gives CAISAGEVGEKLFF.

This rearrangement joins TRBV5-1 to TRBJ2-7; 10 nucleotides line up with TRBD1. The length of the CDR3 is 14 residues. V lost 0 bases and J lost 5; bases outside the gene matches: 2. CDR1 SGHRS and CDR2 YFSETQ come from the germline V gene. The CDR3 loop is CASSLGGTGDEQYF. The CDR3 coding sequence is TGCGCCAGCAGCTTGGGGGGGACAGGGGACGAGCAGTACTTC.

This clonotype was recorded many times. This chain links TRBV12-3 or TRBV12-4 with TRBJ1-2; D perhaps matches TRBD1 (5 bases). V was clipped by 5 bases and J by 7 bases, with 14 bases between them. This CDR3 spans 13 amino acids. CDR3 loop: CASSPTRESGYTF. For the CDR3, the DNA is TGTGCCAGCAGTCCCACCAGGGAAAGTGGCTACACCTTC.

This clonotype was picked up a small number of times. The V and J genes are TRBV12-3 or TRBV12-4 and TRBJ1-2; TRBD1 agrees at 10 bases. V lost 4 bases to trimming and J lost 4 bases; unmatched junction nucleotides: 6. The CDR3 totals 15 residues. CDR3 bases: TGTGCCAGCAGTTCGGACAGGGGGGATACCTATGGCTACACCTTC. Its protein product is CASSSDRGDTYGYTF.

The chain carries TRBV4-1 and TRBJ2-5; 10 nucleotides line up with TRBD1. The V and J ends lost 3 bases and 5 bases, in that order; junction bases with no gene match: 6. The CDR3 is made up of 15 amino acids. Per the germline V gene, CDR1 is MGHRA and CDR2 is YSYEKL. The CDR3 DNA is TGCGCCAGCAGCCATGCGACAGGGGGCGAGGAGACCCAGTACTTC. Its translation is CASSHATGGEETQYF.

This clonotype was counted ten times or more. This chain links TRBV20-1 with TRBJ2-1; 8 nucleotides match TRBD1. J gave up 4 bases and V 5 bases, and 7 bases lay outside the gene matches. The germline V gene encodes CDR1 DFQATT and CDR2 SNEGSKA (reference sequence). This CDR3 contains 14 residues. The CDR3 protein is CSAEPGQEYNEQFF. DNA for the CDR3: TGCAGTGCTGAGCCGGGACAGGAATACAATGAGCAGTTCTTC.

V gene TRBV20-1 combines with J gene TRBJ1-3; TRBD1 might be the D (6 bases). Trimming removed 6 bases from V and 3 bases from J, with 12 bases in between. CDR3 length: 13 amino acids. Germline CDR1 reads DFQATT; CDR2 reads SNEGSKA (reference sequence). CDR3 protein: CSALRGSGNTIYF. DNA of the CDR3: TGCAGTGCCCTAAGGGGGAGTGGAAACACCATATATTTT.

This clonotype has a count of ten or more. The chain combines TRBV27 with TRBJ1-5; 7 bases match TRBD1. CDR1 is MNHEY, CDR2 SMNVEV, per germline (reference sequence). V lost 6 bases to trimming and J lost 0 bases; unmatched junction nucleotides: 11. The CDR3 sequence is 17 residues long. The CDR3 is CASSTSRDSLSNQPQHF. Written as DNA, the CDR3 is TGTGCCAGCAGCACCAGTCGGGACAGCCTTAGCAATCAGCCCCAGCATTTT.